This T cell receptor beta chain was sequenced during a study of spatial heterogeneity in lung cancer. CDR1 and CDR2 (germline): SGHRS, YFSETQ. Trimming removed 4 bases from V and 6 bases from J, with 20 bases in between. The CDR3 consists of 15 residues. TCRdb independently ran MiXCR on the 5' RACE reads; one entry per CDR3 protein. The table includes about 92,000 distinct CDR3 sequences, about 12% detected once. This clonotype was picked up a small number of times. Time point: sample taken at primary tumor resection. Material for sequencing was whole RNA from tumor, nontumor lung or frozen PBMC, left unsorted. The donors were about 67 patients with non-small cell lung cancer that was early-stage and untreated.

J is TRBJ2-7 and V is TRBV5-1, with D tentatively TRBD1 (6 bases). Sequenced material: PBMCs, taken at surgery. The TCR was taken from a male donor with early-stage non-small cell lung cancer. CDR3 sequence: CASSGSGTSPSEQYF. CDR3 nucleotides: TGCGCCAGCAGCGGGTCCGGGACATCCCCTTCCGAGCAGTACTTC.